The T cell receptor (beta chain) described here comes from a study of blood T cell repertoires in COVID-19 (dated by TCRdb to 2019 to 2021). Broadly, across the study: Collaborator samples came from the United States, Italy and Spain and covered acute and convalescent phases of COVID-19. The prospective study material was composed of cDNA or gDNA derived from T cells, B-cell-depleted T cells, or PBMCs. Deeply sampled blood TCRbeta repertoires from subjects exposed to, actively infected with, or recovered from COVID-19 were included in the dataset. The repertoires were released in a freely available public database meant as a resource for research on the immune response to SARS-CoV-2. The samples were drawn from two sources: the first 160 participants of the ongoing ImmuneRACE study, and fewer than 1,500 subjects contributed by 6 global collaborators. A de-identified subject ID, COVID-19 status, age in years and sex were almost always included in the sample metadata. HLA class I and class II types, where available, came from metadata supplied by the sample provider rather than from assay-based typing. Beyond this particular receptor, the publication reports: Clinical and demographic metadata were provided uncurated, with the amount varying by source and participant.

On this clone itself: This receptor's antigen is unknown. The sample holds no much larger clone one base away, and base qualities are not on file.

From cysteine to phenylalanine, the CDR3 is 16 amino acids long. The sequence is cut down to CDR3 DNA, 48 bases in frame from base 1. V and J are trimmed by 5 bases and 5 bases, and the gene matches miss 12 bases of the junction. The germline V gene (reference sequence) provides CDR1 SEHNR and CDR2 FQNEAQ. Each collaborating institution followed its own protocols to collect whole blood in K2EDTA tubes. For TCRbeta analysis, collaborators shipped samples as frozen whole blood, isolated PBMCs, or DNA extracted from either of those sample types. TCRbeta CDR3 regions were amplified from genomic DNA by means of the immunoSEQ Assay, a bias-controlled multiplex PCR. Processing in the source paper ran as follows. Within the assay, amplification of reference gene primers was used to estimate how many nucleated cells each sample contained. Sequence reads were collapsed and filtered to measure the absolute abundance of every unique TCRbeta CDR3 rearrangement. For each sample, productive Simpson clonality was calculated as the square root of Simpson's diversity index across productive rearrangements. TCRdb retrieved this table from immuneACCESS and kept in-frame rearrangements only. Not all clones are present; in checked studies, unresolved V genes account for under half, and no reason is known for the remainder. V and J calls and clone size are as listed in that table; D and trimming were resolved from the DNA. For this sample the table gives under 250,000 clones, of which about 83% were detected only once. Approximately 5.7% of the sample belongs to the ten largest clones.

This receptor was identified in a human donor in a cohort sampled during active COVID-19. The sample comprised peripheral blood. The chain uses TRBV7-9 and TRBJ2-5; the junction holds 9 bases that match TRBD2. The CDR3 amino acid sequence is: CASSPRVAGDTETQYF. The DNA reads TGTGCCAGCAGCCCCCGGGTAGCGGGAGATACGGAGACCCAGTACTTC.